This T cell receptor beta chain was observed in a study of molecular identifiers for immune sequencing clone quantification. Losses at the gene ends were 5 bases for V and 0 bases for J; bases not matched to a gene: 10. Germline V gene sequence: CDR1 LNHDA, CDR2 SQIVND (reference sequence). The CDR3 extends over 17 amino acids. TCRdb redid the calling of the PCR reads with MiXCR, one entry per CDR3 protein. The profile shows some 8,500 distinct CDR3 sequences, around 14% of them singletons. Sequencing input: naive CD8+ T cells from blood, with Jurkat cell RNA spiked in. Documented subset: FACS-sorted CD8+CD4-CCR7+CD45RA+ naive T cells. The receptor was derived from a human donor in good health. Some libraries in this study had Jurkat cell RNA spiked in. V is TRBV19 and J is TRBJ1-5; TRBD1 agrees at 7 bases. The CDR3 DNA follows: TGTGCCAGTAGTTTCTCCCCAGGGGGGTATAGCAATCAGCCCCAGCATTTT. Encoded protein: CASSFSPGGYSNQPQHF.